This T cell receptor (beta chain) was obtained from a study of a mutant IDH1 vaccine in newly diagnosed glioma. Study background: Vaccine dosing followed radiotherapy by 4-6 weeks, or accompanied temozolomide cycles. Mean patient age was approximately 39 years; approximately 62% were male and around 38% female. The study's findings and limits: The vaccine induced immune responses, and these occurred in around 94% of patients.

The germline V gene has CDR1 SGHTA and CDR2 FQGNSA. CDR3 length: 16 residues. Trimming shortened V by 5 bases and J by 2 bases, and 15 bases separated the two germline ends. The repertoire was sequenced with immunoSEQ multiplex PCR; TCRdb's copy has only in-frame clones and lacks some. The data contain tens of thousands of clones, 65% to 85% of them singletons. To note about this clone: The antigen is unknown.

The time point was: week 11, during vaccination. Topical imiquimod was applied with each vaccine dose, which held 300 ug of mutant IDH1 20-mer peptide. The sequence came from a woman younger than 35 with glioma. The specimen comprised PBMCs, sampled from a glioma patient whose treatment included an IDH1 peptide vaccine. The chain links TRBV7-2 to TRBJ2-2, with D unresolved. CDR3 coding DNA: TGTGCCAGCAGCCTCATCCCGGTTACCAACACCGGGGAGCTGTTTTTT. The encoded protein is CASSLIPVTNTGELFF.